This T cell receptor beta chain was found in a study of shared clonotypes between healthy human individuals. Trimming pared 2 bases from V and 5 bases from J, leaving 19 bases between. Germline values: CDR1 WNHNN, CDR2 SYGVQD (reference sequence). This CDR3 contains 16 residues. Healthy adults negative for HIV, lacking recent acute infections or vaccinations, served as donors. A single count supports this clone. Some clones are missing from TCRdb's copy, which holds only in-frame ones; the method was immunoSEQ multiplex PCR. Of a few hundred thousand clones in the sample, around 86% were seen once. The sequencing input was memory CD8+ T cells sorted from blood. As to subset: CD45RO+ cells pooled with CCR7-negative TemRA cells. This chain joins TRBV10-1 and TRBJ2-7, with D possibly TRBD2 on 7 matching bases. The source is a young man in good health. The CDR3 nucleotides read TGCGCCAGCAGTGAGGGGGGAGGGGGAATGAATAACGAGCAGTACTTC. It yields the protein CASSEGGGGMNNEQYF.